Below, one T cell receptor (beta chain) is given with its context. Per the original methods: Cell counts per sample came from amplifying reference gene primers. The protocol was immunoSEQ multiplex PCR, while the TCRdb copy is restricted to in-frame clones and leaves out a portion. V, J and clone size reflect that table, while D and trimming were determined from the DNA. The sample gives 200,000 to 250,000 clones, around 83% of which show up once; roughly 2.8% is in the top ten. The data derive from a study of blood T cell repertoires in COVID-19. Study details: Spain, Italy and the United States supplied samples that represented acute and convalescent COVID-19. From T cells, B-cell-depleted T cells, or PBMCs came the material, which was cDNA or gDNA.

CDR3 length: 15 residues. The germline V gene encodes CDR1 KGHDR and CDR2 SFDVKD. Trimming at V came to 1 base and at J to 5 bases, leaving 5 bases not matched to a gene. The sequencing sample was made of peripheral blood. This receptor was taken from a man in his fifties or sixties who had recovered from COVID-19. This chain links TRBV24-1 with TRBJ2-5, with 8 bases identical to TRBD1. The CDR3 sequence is CATSDLQAGGETQYF. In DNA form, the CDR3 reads TGTGCCACCAGTGATTTACAGGCAGGGGGCGAGACCCAGTACTTC.